This entry lists 9 T cell receptor beta chains sequenced from one sample in a study of breast tumors, draining lymph nodes, adjacent tissues. Via MiXCR, TCRdb re-called the multiplex PCR reads, giving one row per CDR3 protein. This sample carries 85,000 to 130,000 distinct CDR3 sequences, 21% of them seen once, and the ten largest clones take around 1.2%. The lymph nodes were axillary draining lymph nodes from breast cancer patients. The source material was axillary lymph node tissue. Receptors originate from a female donor with breast cancer. Some clones in this sample may be carry-over from other donors' samples.

This clonotype appeared many times. The chain uses TRBV6-6 and TRBJ1-3; 8 bases are a match to TRBD1. After removal of 10 bases from V and 4 bases from J, the junction contained 9 bases not matched to a gene. The germline V gene has CDR1 MNHNY and CDR2 SVGAGI (reference sequence). This CDR3 contains 14 residues. CDR3 nucleotide sequence: TGTGCCACCAGCAGCTCAGGGGGCGGAAACACCATATATTTT. It codes for CATSSSGGGNTIYF.

This clonotype was counted a single time. The chain recombines TRBV30 with TRBJ2-7, with 10 bases aligning to TRBD2. Germline CDR1 GTSNPN, CDR2 SVGIG (reference sequence). With V trimmed by 5 bases and J by 4 bases, 8 bases remained unmatched. The CDR3 contains 14 residues. The CDR3 region is CAWETGTSAYEQYF. Here the CDR3 DNA reads TGTGCCTGGGAAACCGGGACTAGCGCATACGAGCAGTACTTC.

The rearrangement joins TRBV7-3 to TRBJ1-5; maybe TRBD1 (5 bases). V dropped 1 base and J dropped 5 bases, with 9 bases sitting between them. Per the germline V gene, CDR1 is SGHTA and CDR2 is FQGTGA. The CDR3 loop spans 14 amino acids. The CDR3, as DNA: TGTGCCAGCAGCTTAAGGGGGGAGGATCAGCCCCAGCATTTT. This gives the protein CASSLRGEDQPQHF.

Ten or more counts support this clonotype. The chain links TRBV6-5 to TRBJ1-2; no clear D. The CDR3 contains 14 residues. Trimming removed 5 bases from V and 5 bases from J, with 15 bases in between. In germline, CDR1 is MNHEY, CDR2 SVGAGI. The CDR3 loop is CASSAGQATYGYTF. The CDR3 bases are TGTGCCAGCAGTGCGGGCCAGGCGACTTATGGCTACACCTTC.

CDR3 region: CASSQAGSNTGELFF. Written as DNA, the CDR3 is TGTGCCAGCAGCCAAGCCGGGTCGAACACCGGGGAGCTGTTTTTT. The chain combines TRBV3-1 with TRBJ2-2; D remains ambiguous. This CDR3 comprises 15 residues. Germline V gene data show CDR1 as LGHDT and CDR2 as YNNKEL (reference sequence). Between the trimmed V and J ends, which lost 1 base and 0 bases, there was a span of 6 bases.

This clonotype has a count of ten or more. The chain carries TRBV4-1 and TRBJ2-7, with 7 bases identical to TRBD2. V trimming: 1 base; J trimming: 1 base; junction bases outside the gene matches: 4. Germline V lookup: CDR1 MGHRA, CDR2 YSYEKL. The CDR3 totals 15 residues. CDR3 amino acids: CASSQALAESYEQYF. The CDR3 DNA is TGCGCCAGCAGCCAAGCGCTAGCGGAGTCCTACGAGCAGTACTTC.

This clonotype was picked up many times. The chain uses TRBV6-6 and TRBJ2-1; 9 bases line up with TRBD2. The trim removed 6 bases at V and 4 bases at J, leaving 16 bases unmatched. Germline assignment: CDR1 MNHNY and CDR2 SVGAGI (reference sequence). The length of the CDR3 is 18 residues. The CDR3 sequence: CASRNRRIAGAVYNEQFF. The CDR3 bases are TGTGCCAGCAGGAACCGACGGATAGCGGGAGCGGTTTACAATGAGCAGTTCTTC.

This clonotype was detected ten times or more. The chain combines TRBV5-4 with TRBJ1-2; maybe TRBD1 (5 bases). Trimming took 6 bases from V and 6 from J, leaving 18 bases between them. The CDR3 is 14 residues long. The V gene's germline CDR1 is SGHNT and CDR2 YYREEE (reference sequence). CDR3 amino acids: CASKHDWGGDGYTF. The DNA of the CDR3 is TGTGCCAGCAAGCATGATTGGGGGGGTGATGGCTACACCTTC.

A remark on this clonotype: Being one base from a much bigger clone, this may be a read error. V is TRBV19 and J is TRBJ1-2; no clear D. The germline V gene has CDR1 LNHDA and CDR2 SQIVND (reference sequence). V was clipped by 8 bases and J by 6 bases, with 10 bases between them. The CDR3 covers 11 residues. CDR3 in DNA: TGTGCCAGTGGTGTAGGGAATGGCTACACCTTC. Its translation is CASGVGNGYTF. Together with reference TRBV19 and TRBJ1-2, the CDR3 gives the full variable domain: DGGITQSPKYLFRKEGQNVTLSCEQNLNHDAMYWYRQDPGQGLRLIYYSQIVNDFQKGDIAEGYSVSREKKESFPLTVTSAQKNPTAFYLCASGVGNGYTFGSGTRLTVV.